A single sample gave rise to the 20 T cell receptor beta chains below, sequenced in a study of cytomegalovirus exposure and HLA in healthy donors. PCR was performed using 60 Vbeta and 13 Jbeta primers. The table came from immunoSEQ multiplex PCR; TCRdb's copy has only in-frame clones and leaves some out. Altogether fewer than 110,000 clones are present, about 72% being singletons, with the ten largest covering roughly 2.1%. Source material: PBMCs. Receptors were obtained from a man younger than 35 in good health and CMV-seronegative.

The chain recombines TRBV6-5 with TRBJ1-6; D possibly corresponds to TRBD1 (6 bases). Germline V gene data show CDR1 as MNHEY and CDR2 as SVGAGI. This CDR3 comprises 15 residues. The V end lost 0 bases, the J end lost 9 bases, and 12 bases lay between the germline ends. CDR3 protein: CASSYSSTGSSPLHF. In DNA form, the CDR3 reads TGTGCCAGCAGTTACTCGTCTACAGGGAGTTCACCCCTCCACTTT.

The chain carries TRBV19 and TRBJ2-3; D possibly corresponds to TRBD2 (6 bases). V lost 5 bases and J lost 1, with 16 bases in between. From germline, CDR1 is LNHDA and CDR2 SQIVND (reference sequence). There are 16 residues in the CDR3. Written as DNA, the CDR3 is TGTGCCAGTAGTGATCCCTGGGGCGGGGGCACAGATACGCAGTATTTT. Translating it yields CASSDPWGGGTDTQYF. Full variable domain (remainder filled in from reference TRBV19 and TRBJ2-3): DGGITQSPKYLFRKEGQNVTLSCEQNLNHDAMYWYRQDPGQGLRLIYYSQIVNDFQKGDIAEGYSVSREKKESFPLTVTSAQKNPTAFYLCASSDPWGGGTDTQYFGPGTRLTVL.

The chain recombines TRBV10-2 with TRBJ2-2, with TRBD2 as a possible D gene (6 bases). Germline values: CDR1 WSHSY, CDR2 SAAADI. The ends were cut back, 2 bases at V and 5 bases at J, with 9 bases in the middle. CDR3 length: 14 amino acids. The CDR3 nucleotides read TGCGCCAGCAGTGAGCCAGGACTAACCGGGGAGCTGTTTTTT. It translates to CASSEPGLTGELFF.

The chain couples TRBV19 to TRBJ2-2, with 9 bases lining up with TRBD2. Germline-derived CDR1 and CDR2 are LNHDA and SQIVND (reference sequence). V shed 7 bases, J shed 5 bases, and the junction held 8 bases outside the gene matches. CDR3 length: 15 residues. As DNA, the CDR3 is TGTGCCAGTAAAATGCGGGGGGGCCGGACCGGGGAGCTGTTTTTT. Translated: CASKMRGGRTGELFF.

The gene calls are TRBV4-3 and TRBJ2-1; D perhaps matches TRBD2 (7 bases). CDR3 length: 17 residues. V shed 1 base and J shed 6 bases, with 19 bases lying between them. Germline V lookup: CDR1 LGHNA, CDR2 YSLEER. The chain's CDR3 is CASSQGGGALGSNEQFF. Here the CDR3 DNA reads TGCGCCAGCAGCCAAGGAGGGGGGGCCCTAGGGAGCAATGAGCAGTTCTTC.

To note about this clone: Other DNA sequences in the sample encode the same CDR3. The CDR3 nucleotides read TGTGCCAGTAGTATAGTATCCGGTAGCTACACCTTC. It specifies CASSIVSGSYTF. The rearrangement joins TRBV19 to TRBJ1-2; no definite D call. V shed 1 base and J shed 9 bases, with 9 bases lying between them. Germline values: CDR1 LNHDA, CDR2 SQIVND (reference sequence). The CDR3 sequence is 12 residues long.

The gene calls are TRBV28 and TRBJ1-6, with a tentative D call TRBD1 (6 bases). This CDR3 is 14 amino acids long. Trimming pared 1 base from V and 7 bases from J, leaving 8 bases between. Germline V gene lookup returns CDR1 MDHEN and CDR2 SYDVKM. CDR3 loop: CASSLSRGNSPLHF. For the CDR3, the DNA is TGTGCCAGCAGTTTATCCAGGGGAAATTCACCCCTCCACTTT.

This clone appeared a few times. The chain links TRBV18 to TRBJ1-1; D gene ambiguous. This CDR3 contains 16 residues. Germline CDR1 and CDR2: KGHSH and LQKENI. V was clipped by 0 bases and J by 12 bases, with 23 bases between them. In DNA form, the CDR3 reads TGTGCCAGCTCACCACCCCCCGAGGGCAGGAGCCGCATAACTTTCTTT. This translates into CASSPPPEGRSRITFF. Full variable domain (remainder filled in from reference TRBV18 and TRBJ1-1): NAGVMQNPRHLVRRRGQEARLRCSPMKGHSHVYWYRQLPEEGLKFMVYLQKENIIDESGMPKERFSAEFPKEGPSILRIQQVVRGDSAAYFCASSPPPEGRSRITFFGQGTRLTVV.

The chain employs TRBV19 and TRBJ1-5; TRBD1 matches 8 bases. The germline V gene has CDR1 LNHDA and CDR2 SQIVND (reference sequence). The CDR3 length is 15 residues. V was clipped by 6 bases and J by 0 bases; unmatched bases: 4. The CDR3 DNA sequence: TGTGCCAGTAGGGGGACAGGCTATAGCAATCAGCCCCAGCATTTT. Translated: CASRGTGYSNQPQHF.

The chain uses TRBV5-1 and TRBJ1-2; D gene uncertain. The CDR3 has 15 residues. CDR1 is SGHRS, CDR2 YFSETQ, per germline. The germline V and J ends were trimmed by 4 bases and 4 bases, with 17 bases remaining between them. CDR3 loop: CASSTASGFSYGYTF. CDR3 coding DNA: TGCGCCAGCAGCACTGCGTCGGGGTTCAGCTATGGCTACACCTTC.

This clone was detected only once. The rearrangement uses TRBV7-6 and TRBJ2-5; D perhaps matches TRBD2 (7 bases). This CDR3 contains 15 residues. The V and J ends lost 4 bases and 5 bases respectively, with 17 bases between them. Germline assignment: CDR1 SGHVS and CDR2 FNYEAQ. The CDR3 is CASSSLGGRGETQYF. The CDR3 nucleotides are TGTGCCAGCAGCTCGTTGGGGGGGCGAGGGGAGACCCAGTACTTC. Combining the CDR3 with reference TRBV7-6 and TRBJ2-5 gives the whole variable domain GAGVSQSPRYKVTKRGQDVALRCDPISGHVSLYWYRQALGQGPEFLTYFNYEAQQDKSGLPNDRFSAERPEGSISTLTIQRTEQRDSAMYRCASSSLGGRGETQYFGPGTRLLVL.

This clone appeared a few times. CDR3 nucleotide sequence: TGTGCCAGCAGATGGGACAGGCCGGGCGGCTACACCTTC. Its translation: CASRWDRPGGYTF. This chain joins TRBV5-5 and TRBJ1-2; 8 bases match TRBD1. Germline V gene sequence: CDR1 SGHKS, CDR2 YYEKEE (reference sequence). Trimming cost V 5 bases and J 8 bases; bases outside gene matches: 8. CDR3 size: 13 residues.

The V call is TRBV19, the J call TRBJ2-7, with D possibly TRBD1 on 6 matching bases. Germline CDR1 and CDR2: LNHDA and SQIVND (reference sequence). Trimming shortened V by 1 base and J by 5 bases, and 9 bases separated the two germline ends. The CDR3 is made up of 13 amino acids. As DNA, the CDR3 is TGTGCCAGTAGTATAGGGACAGCCAACGAGCAGTACTTC. Translating gives CASSIGTANEQYF.

This clone was counted once. This rearrangement joins TRBV9 to TRBJ2-1; 8 bases match TRBD2. This CDR3 is built from 15 residues. With V trimmed by 3 bases and J by 4 bases, 6 bases remained unmatched. Germline CDR1 SGDLS, CDR2 YYNGEE. In DNA, the CDR3 is TGTGCCAGCAGCGCCCGGGGGGGCCGTTACAATGAGCAGTTCTTC. Protein product: CASSARGGRYNEQFF.

The chain's CDR3 is CASSVPGPGAGNNEQFF. The CDR3, as DNA: TGTGCCAGCAGCGTCCCAGGGCCAGGTGCAGGTAACAATGAGCAGTTCTTC. The chain employs TRBV5-4 and TRBJ2-1, with TRBD1 as a possible D gene (5 bases). Germline V gene sequence: CDR1 SGHNT, CDR2 YYREEE (reference sequence). The CDR3 is 17 amino acids. Trimming took 4 bases from V and 5 from J, leaving 22 bases between them. Full variable domain (outside the CDR3, taken from reference TRBV5-4 and TRBJ2-1): ETGVTQSPTHLIKTRGQQVTLRCSSQSGHNTVSWYQQALGQGPQFIFQYYREEENGRGNFPPRFSGLQFPNYSSELNVNALELDDSALYLCASSVPGPGAGNNEQFFGPGTRLTVL.

The DNA for the CDR3 is TGCGCCAGCAGGGTGCGGGACCAAGAGACCCAGTACTTC. This codes for CASRVRDQETQYF. This chain uses TRBV5-1 with TRBJ2-5; tentatively, D is TRBD2 (5 bases). Trimming removed 5 bases from V and 0 bases from J, with 8 bases in between. CDR3 length equals 13 residues. In germline, CDR1 is SGHRS, CDR2 YFSETQ.

The V gene is TRBV7-9, the J gene TRBJ1-5; TRBD1 aligns across 10 bases. Germline V CDR1 and CDR2: SEHNR, FQNEAQ (reference sequence). This CDR3 is 17 amino acids long. The V gene end was trimmed by 0 bases and the J gene end by 2 bases; junction bases not matched to a gene: 4. The CDR3, as DNA: TGTGCCAGCAGCTTAGCAACCGGGACAGGGGGCAATCAGCCCCAGCATTTT. Amino acid sequence: CASSLATGTGGNQPQHF.

The rearrangement links TRBV7-2 to TRBJ1-2; D gene unclear. Germline CDR1 and CDR2: SGHTA and FQGNSA. This CDR3 contains 9 residues. V lost 5 bases to trimming and J lost 14 bases, with 9 bases between them. The CDR3 reads CASSQELTF. The DNA of the CDR3 is TGTGCCAGCAGCCAAGAGTTAACCTTC.

The chain couples TRBV12-5 to TRBJ2-3; 7 positions match TRBD1. This CDR3 contains 16 residues. V trimming: 0 bases; J trimming: 3 bases; junction bases outside the gene matches: 6. Germline V gene data show CDR1 as LGHNT and CDR2 as FRNRAP. For the CDR3, the DNA is TGTGCTAGTGGTTTGGTAGTCACAGGGGAGACAGATACGCAGTATTTT. As protein: CASGLVVTGETDTQYF. The full variable domain, its missing parts supplied by reference TRBV12-5 and TRBJ2-3, is DARVTQTPRHKVTEMGQEVTMRCQPILGHNTVFWYRQTMMQGLELLAYFRNRAPLDDSGMPKDRFSAEMPDATLATLKIQPSEPRDSAVYFCASGLVVTGETDTQYFGPGTRLTVL.

V and J are TRBV19 and TRBJ1-1; 11 bases line up with TRBD1. The V segment lost 4 bases and the J segment 3 bases; nucleotides outside the gene matches: 13. The length of the CDR3 is 18 residues. CDR1 LNHDA and CDR2 SQIVND come from the germline V gene (reference sequence). CDR3 region: CASSNRPGQGAYHTEAFF. The CDR3 region has the DNA TGTGCCAGTAGTAATCGCCCCGGACAGGGGGCATATCACACTGAAGCTTTCTTT. The whole variable domain, filled in from reference TRBV19 and TRBJ1-1, reads DGGITQSPKYLFRKEGQNVTLSCEQNLNHDAMYWYRQDPGQGLRLIYYSQIVNDFQKGDIAEGYSVSREKKESFPLTVTSAQKNPTAFYLCASSNRPGQGAYHTEAFFGQGTRLTVV.